Presented here are 8 T cell receptor beta chains from one specimen sequenced in a study of cytomegalovirus exposure and HLA in healthy donors. The PCR employed 60 Vbeta primers together with 13 Jbeta primers. Here immunoSEQ multiplex PCR was the method, and the copy in TCRdb shows in-frame clones only, minus some. This sample has 99,000 or so clones, with 78% found just once. Material: PBMCs. Receptors were obtained from a male donor in good health and CMV-seronegative.

The chain joins TRBV9 to TRBJ2-7; 7 bases align to TRBD1. V was pared by 4 bases and J by 2 bases, with 6 bases of the junction left unmatched. The CDR3 covers 14 residues. CDR1 and CDR2 (germline): SGDLS, YYNGEE. The CDR3 region is CASSIRDSAYEQYF. As DNA, the CDR3 is TGTGCCAGCAGCATCCGGGACAGCGCCTACGAGCAGTACTTC.

The rearrangement joins TRBV29-1 to TRBJ2-5, with 8 nucleotides matching TRBD1. CDR3 length equals 16 residues. CDR1 and CDR2 from the germline V gene are SQVTM and ANQGSEA. The V and J ends lost 6 bases and 4 bases, in that order; junction bases with no gene match: 16. CDR3 region: CSVVPAGQARGETQYF. The CDR3 DNA follows: TGCAGCGTGGTCCCTGCGGGACAGGCCCGGGGAGAGACCCAGTACTTC. The full variable domain, completed using reference TRBV29-1 and TRBJ2-5, is SAVISQKPSRDICQRGTSLTIQCQVDSQVTMMFWYRQQPGQSLTLIATANQGSEATYESGFVIDKFPISRPNLTFSTLTVSNMSPEDSSIYLCSVVPAGQARGETQYFGPGTRLLVL.

The gene calls are TRBV5-4 and TRBJ2-1; TRBD2 matches 12 bases. Losses at the gene ends were 3 bases for V and 9 bases for J; bases not matched to a gene: 10. The germline gives CDR1 SGHNT, CDR2 YYREEE (reference sequence). The CDR3 has 16 residues. The CDR3 region has the DNA TGTGCCAGCAGCTCTGGACTAGCGGGAAAATCCAGTGAGCAGTTCTTC. This encodes CASSSGLAGKSSEQFF.

The CDR3 nucleotides read TGCGCCAGCAGCCACGACGACAGGGGTGACGAGCAGTACTTC. Protein sequence: CASSHDDRGDEQYF. V gene TRBV4-1 combines with J gene TRBJ2-7; 8 bases align to TRBD1. Unmatched junction bases numbered 6, after V lost 3 bases and J lost 5 bases. This CDR3 spans 14 amino acids. In germline, CDR1 is MGHRA, CDR2 YSYEKL.

The J gene is TRBJ2-7, the V gene TRBV2, with TRBD1 matching over 8 bases. Germline V lookup: CDR1 SNHLY, CDR2 FYNNEI. V was clipped by 6 bases and J by 0 bases; unmatched bases: 7. The CDR3 consists of 15 residues. The CDR3 coding sequence is TGTGCCAGCAGGGACACAGGGGGTAGCTCCTACGAGCAGTACTTC. Translating it yields CASRDTGGSSYEQYF. Variable domain in full (rest from reference TRBV2 and TRBJ2-7): EPEVTQTPSHQVTQMGQEVILRCVPISNHLYFYWYRQILGQKVEFLVSFYNNEISEKSEIFDDQFSVERPDGSNFTLKIRSTKLEDSAMYFCASRDTGGSSYEQYFGPGTRLTVT.

DNA of the CDR3: TGTGCCAGTAGTTATCCTTCCTCCTACGAGCAGTACTTC. This codes for CASSYPSSYEQYF. This rearrangement joins TRBV19 to TRBJ2-7; unclear D gene. Germline values: CDR1 LNHDA, CDR2 SQIVND (reference sequence). This CDR3 region has 13 residues. V lost 5 bases to trimming and J lost 0 bases, with 8 bases between them. The full variable domain, its missing parts supplied by reference TRBV19 and TRBJ2-7, is DGGITQSPKYLFRKEGQNVTLSCEQNLNHDAMYWYRQDPGQGLRLIYYSQIVNDFQKGDIAEGYSVSREKKESFPLTVTSAQKNPTAFYLCASSYPSSYEQYFGPGTRLTVT.

The chain is built from TRBV2 and TRBJ1-1; TRBD1 might be the D (5 bases). The CDR3 spans 13 residues. The germline CDR1 and CDR2 sequences are SNHLY and FYNNEI. V lost 8 bases and J lost 4, with 14 bases in between. The chain's CDR3 is CASGRGMGTEAFF. The CDR3 DNA is TGTGCCAGCGGGCGGGGGATGGGCACTGAAGCTTTCTTT.

The chain uses TRBV5-1 and TRBJ2-3, with 11 bases fitting TRBD2. The CDR3 totals 16 residues. In germline, CDR1 is SGHRS, CDR2 YFSETQ. Trimming cost V 3 bases and J 5 bases; bases outside gene matches: 8. CDR3 nucleotides: TGCGCCAGCAGCTCGGGGACTAGCGGATTGCGAGATACGCAGTATTTT. Protein sequence: CASSSGTSGLRDTQYF.